The rows below give T cell receptor beta chains drawn from one sample of a study of T cells after yellow fever vaccination. Each CDR3 protein is one row after TCRdb ran MiXCR on the 5' RACE reads. Of 280,000 or so distinct CDR3 sequences listed, 7.5% to 9% were seen once; the top ten hold around 3.1%. This material consisted of CD4+ T cells sorted from PBMCs, taken 5 days after the yellow fever booster vaccination. These receptors originate from a young man who received the YFV17D yellow fever vaccine. CDR3s include the opening cysteine and the closing phenylalanine or tryptophan. Fields, in order: V gene, J gene, clone size, D gene, CDR3 DNA, CDR3 protein. The D gene is left open where the match is weak. Part of the rows lack a size; the others show once, few, many or a class for expanded clones.

>TRBV3-1|TRBJ2-5|-|TRBD1
TGTGCCAGCAGCTCCCGTCCGGGACAGGGGTGGGAGACCCAGTACTTC
CASSSRPGQGWETQYF
>TRBV12-3/TRBV12-4|TRBJ2-3|-|-
TGTGCCAGCACCATGTCCGGCACAGATACGCAGTATTTT
CASTMSGTDTQYF
>TRBV6-6|TRBJ1-1|-|TRBD1
TGTGCCACCAAAAGGGACAGGAGGGGGACTGAAGCTTTCTTT
CATKRDRRGTEAFF
>TRBV4-3|TRBJ2-6|many|-
TGCGCCAGCAGCCTCAGCGGGTGGACTGGGGCCAACGTCCTGACTTTC
CASSLSGWTGANVLTF
>TRBV6-1|TRBJ1-5|many|TRBD1
TGTGCCAGCAGCTCAGGACAGGTGAACTATCAGCCCCAGCATTTT
CASSSGQVNYQPQHF
>TRBV10-3|TRBJ1-5|few|-
TGTGCCATCACAATCAGCAGGGATCAGCCCCAGCATTTT
CAITISRDQPQHF
>TRBV7-9|TRBJ1-2|few|-
TGTGCCAGCAGCTTAGTTTATCCGGGACAACGGGACGGGTTCTATGGCTACACCTTC
CASSLVYPGQRDGFYGYTF
>TRBV20-1|TRBJ2-3|many|-
TGCAGTGCCGCTAGACCCCCAGATACGCAGTATTTT
CSAARPPDTQYF
>TRBV20-1|TRBJ2-5|-|TRBD2
TGCAGTGCTCACCTAGCGGGGGTGGGGACCCAGTACTTC
CSAHLAGVGTQYF
>TRBV27|TRBJ2-3|-|-
TGTGCCAGCCAAGGGGGGGGGCGTAATACGCAGTATTTT
CASQGGGRNTQYF
>TRBV11-1|TRBJ1-1|many|-
TGTGCCAGCAGCTTCCGGAACACTGAAGCTTTCTTT
CASSFRNTEAFF
>TRBV2|TRBJ2-3|-|-
TGTGCCAGCGCCCTTTTGGGGGGCGGTACGCAGTATTTT
CASALLGGGTQYF
>TRBV7-2|TRBJ1-1|many|-
TGTGCCAGCAGCTCGGATTGGGAGGGTACCACTGAAGCTTTCTTT
CASSSDWEGTTEAFF
>TRBV25-1|TRBJ1-5|medium-sized|-
TGTGCCAGCAGTGAAACAGCCAGTCTTAGCAATCAGCCCCAGCATTTT
CASSETASLSNQPQHF
>TRBV18|TRBJ2-3|many|-
TGTGCCAGCTCACCACCGAACACAGATACGCAGTATTTT
CASSPPNTDTQYF
>TRBV28|TRBJ1-1|-|-
TGTGCCAGCAGTTTAGAGGACCACCGAGAAGCTTTCTTT
CASSLEDHREAFF
>TRBV6-5|TRBJ1-5|-|TRBD1
TGTGCCAGCAGTCGGGGAGGGGACAGATATCAGCCCCAGCATTTT
CASSRGGDRYQPQHF
>TRBV12-3/TRBV12-4|TRBJ1-1|-|-
TGTGCCAGCACGCTAGGGGAGGTGAACACTGAAGCTTTCTTT
CASTLGEVNTEAFF
>TRBV24-1|TRBJ2-1|few|-
TGTGCCACCAGTGATTTGGGGGGTGCAGCTGAGCAGTTCTTC
CATSDLGGAAEQFF
>TRBV2|TRBJ2-3|many|-
TGTGCCAGCAGTTCCACCACAGATACGCAGTATTTT
CASSSTTDTQYF
>TRBV7-9|TRBJ1-2|-|-
TGTGCCAGCAGCGGAGCTCGACAGGCTGGCTACACCTTC
CASSGARQAGYTF
>TRBV24-1|TRBJ2-2|few|-
TGTGCCACGAGGACCCCCGCGAACACCGGGGAGCTGTTTTTT
CATRTPANTGELFF
>TRBV6-5|TRBJ2-1|-|TRBD2
TGTGCCAGCAGTTACTGGGGGGGGGACCCCTACAATGAGCAGTTCTTC
CASSYWGGDPYNEQFF
>TRBV18|TRBJ1-5|few|TRBD1
TGTGCCAGCTCTCAGGACAGGGAAAGACAGCCCCAGCATTTT
CASSQDRERQPQHF
>TRBV5-1|TRBJ1-4|many|-
TGCGCCAGCAGCTTGGGTATCTCGACGGCTCCCGGGGAAAAACTGTTTTTT
CASSLGISTAPGEKLFF
>TRBV5-1|TRBJ1-4|many|TRBD1
TGCGCCAGCAGCCCGCGACAGGGGGAAAGCATTCTGTTTTTT
CASSPRQGESILFF
>TRBV7-8|TRBJ1-1|few|TRBD1
TGTGCCAGCAGCTTTGACAGGGCCAACACTGAAGCTTTCTTT
CASSFDRANTEAFF
>TRBV20-1|TRBJ1-1|-|-
TGCAGTGCTAGGCCCCCCGGGGGTAGAGCCACTGAAGCTTTCTTT
CSARPPGGRATEAFF
>TRBV3-1|TRBJ2-5|few|-
TGTGCCAGCAGCCAGCGGCGTGAGGGGGCCCAGTACTTC
CASSQRREGAQYF
>TRBV27|TRBJ1-5|few|-
TGTGCCGGATACCAGGCCAATCAGCCCCAGCATTTT
CAGYQANQPQHF
>TRBV5-1|TRBJ2-2|few|TRBD1
TGCGCCAGCAGCTCACAGGGGGCTGGCGGGGAGCTGTTTTTT
CASSSQGAGGELFF
>TRBV11-3|TRBJ1-1|few|-
TGTGCCAGCAGCTTTACAGTTAACACTGAAGCTTTCTTT
CASSFTVNTEAFF
>TRBV7-2|TRBJ1-5|few|TRBD1
TGTGCCAGCAGCCCCCGGACAGGACCCCCCATCTTGGGCAATCAGCCCCAGCATTTT
CASSPRTGPPILGNQPQHF
>TRBV7-2|TRBJ2-5|many|TRBD2
TGTGCCAGCAGCGTACTGACCGGGGGGGTCGGGGAGACCCAGTACTTC
CASSVLTGGVGETQYF
>TRBV29-1|TRBJ2-1|few|TRBD1
TGCAGCGTTGAAACAGGGGTACCCTACAATGAGCAGTTCTTC
CSVETGVPYNEQFF
>TRBV7-2|TRBJ2-5|-|-
TGTGCCAGCAGCTTAGGAGGTGGGGGCCCGTGGAAGACCCAGTACTTC
CASSLGGGGPWKTQYF
>TRBV6-2/TRBV6-3|TRBJ2-1|-|-
TGTGCCAGCACCTCTCATTTCGGCAGGGTGGTTGGAAATGAGCAGTTCTTC
CASTSHFGRVVGNEQFF
>TRBV20-1|TRBJ1-6|few|-
TGCAGTGCTCGCCGGGACACCAATTCACCCCTCCACTTT
CSARRDTNSPLHF
>TRBV20-1|TRBJ2-7|few|-
TGCAGTGCCGCCAGGGATTCCTACGAGCAGTACTTC
CSAARDSYEQYF
>TRBV5-1|TRBJ1-2|many|-
TGCGCCAGCAGCTTGTCCCCAGGGAACTATGGCTACACCTTC
CASSLSPGNYGYTF
>TRBV6-2/TRBV6-3|TRBJ1-2|-|TRBD1
TGTGCCAGCAGCTACACAGGGGGCGGATATGGCTACACCTTC
CASSYTGGGYGYTF
>TRBV18|TRBJ2-2|-|TRBD2
TGTGCCAGCTCACCCGGACTAGCGCCGAACACCGGGGAGCTGTTTTTT
CASSPGLAPNTGELFF
>TRBV18|TRBJ2-7|few|-
TGTGCCAGCTCACCGGGGGCCAGCACCACCCACGAGCAGTACTTC
CASSPGASTTHEQYF
>TRBV6-6|TRBJ1-2|-|-
TGTGCCAGCACCCGACAGGCGCGCGGCTACACCTTC
CASTRQARGYTF
>TRBV29-1|TRBJ1-2|-|-
TGCAGCTCCCGGGGAGGGGGGTATGGCTACACCTTC
CSSRGGGYGYTF
>TRBV19|TRBJ1-5|few|TRBD1
TGTGCCACAGGGGGGAATCAGCCCCAGCATTTT
CATGGNQPQHF
>TRBV7-2|TRBJ1-5|few|TRBD1
TGTGCCAGCAGCTTAGCCCAGGGACAGTATGGCCCCCAGCATTTT
CASSLAQGQYGPQHF
>TRBV7-2|TRBJ2-7|few|TRBD1
TGTGCCAGCAGCTTAGCGGGACAGGGGTTTGGCTCCTACGAGCAGTACTTC
CASSLAGQGFGSYEQYF
>TRBV5-1|TRBJ2-1|-|-
TGCGCCAGCAGCTTGGGGGGTTACTCCTACAATGAGCAGTTCTTC
CASSLGGYSYNEQFF
>TRBV6-2/TRBV6-3|TRBJ1-5|few|-
TGTGCCAGCAGCTCAGGAGCTCAGCCCCAGCATTTT
CASSSGAQPQHF
>TRBV25-1|TRBJ2-3|few|-
TGTGCCAGCAGTGAAAGGAGGTTGGATACGCAGTATTTT
CASSERRLDTQYF
>TRBV12-3/TRBV12-4|TRBJ1-2|few|-
TGTGCCAGCAGCCCCATATGGGCCACCAACTATGGCTACACCTTC
CASSPIWATNYGYTF
>TRBV7-7|TRBJ2-1|once|TRBD1
TGTGCCAGCAGTAACTCTGGGACAGGGGACAATGAGCAGTTCTTC
CASSNSGTGDNEQFF